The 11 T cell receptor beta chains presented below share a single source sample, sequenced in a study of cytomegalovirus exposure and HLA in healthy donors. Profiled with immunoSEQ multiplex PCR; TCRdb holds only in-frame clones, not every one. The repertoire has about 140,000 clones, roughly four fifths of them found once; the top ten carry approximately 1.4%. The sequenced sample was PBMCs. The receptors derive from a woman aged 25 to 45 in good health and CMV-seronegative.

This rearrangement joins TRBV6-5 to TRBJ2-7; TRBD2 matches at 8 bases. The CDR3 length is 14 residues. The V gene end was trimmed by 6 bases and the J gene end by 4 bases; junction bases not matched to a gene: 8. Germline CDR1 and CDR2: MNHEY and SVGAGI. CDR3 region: CASRRGGAVYEQYF. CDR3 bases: TGTGCCAGCAGACGGGGGGGGGCCGTATACGAGCAGTACTTC.

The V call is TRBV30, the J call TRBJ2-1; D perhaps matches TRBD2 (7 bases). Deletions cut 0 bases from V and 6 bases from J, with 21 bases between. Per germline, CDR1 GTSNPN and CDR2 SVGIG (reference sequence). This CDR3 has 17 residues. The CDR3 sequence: CAWSVLGRARGGNEQFF. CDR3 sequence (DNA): TGTGCCTGGAGTGTACTGGGTCGGGCTAGGGGGGGCAATGAGCAGTTCTTC.

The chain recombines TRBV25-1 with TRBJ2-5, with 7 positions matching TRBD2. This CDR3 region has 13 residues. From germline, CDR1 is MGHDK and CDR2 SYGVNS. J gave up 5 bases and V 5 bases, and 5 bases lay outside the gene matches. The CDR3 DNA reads TGTGCCAGCAGTCAAGCGGGGACGGAGACCCAGTACTTC. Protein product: CASSQAGTETQYF.

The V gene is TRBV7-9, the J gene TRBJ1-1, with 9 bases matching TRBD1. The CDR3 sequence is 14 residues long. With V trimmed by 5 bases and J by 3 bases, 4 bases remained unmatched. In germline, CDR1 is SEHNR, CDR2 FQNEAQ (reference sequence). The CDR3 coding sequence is TGTGCCAGCAGCGTACAGGGGGCGGACACTGAAGCTTTCTTT. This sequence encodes CASSVQGADTEAFF.

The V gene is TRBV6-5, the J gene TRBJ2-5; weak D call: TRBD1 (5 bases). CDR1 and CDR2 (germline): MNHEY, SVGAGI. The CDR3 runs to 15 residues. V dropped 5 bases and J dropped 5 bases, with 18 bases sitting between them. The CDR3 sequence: CASSKDRHGGETQYF. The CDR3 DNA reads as TGTGCCAGCAGTAAAGACAGACACGGTGGGGAGACCCAGTACTTC.

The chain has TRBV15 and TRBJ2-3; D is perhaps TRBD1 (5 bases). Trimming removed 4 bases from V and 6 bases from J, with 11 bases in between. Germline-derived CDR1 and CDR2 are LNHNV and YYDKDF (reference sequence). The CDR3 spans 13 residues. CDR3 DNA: TGTGCCACCAGCACCTCAAGGGGTGATACGCAGTATTTT. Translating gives CATSTSRGDTQYF. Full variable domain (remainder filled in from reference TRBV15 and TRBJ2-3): DAMVIQNPRYQVTQFGKPVTLSCSQTLNHNVMYWYQQKSSQAPKLLFHYYDKDFNNEADTPDNFQSRRPNTSFCFLDIRSPGLGDTAMYLCATSTSRGDTQYFGPGTRLTVL.

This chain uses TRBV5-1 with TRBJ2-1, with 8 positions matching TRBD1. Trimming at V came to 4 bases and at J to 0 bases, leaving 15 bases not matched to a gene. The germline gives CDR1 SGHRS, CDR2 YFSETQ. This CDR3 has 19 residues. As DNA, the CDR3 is TGCGCCAGCAGCCAGAAGGACAGGGCCCTCTATCCCTCCTACAATGAGCAGTTCTTC. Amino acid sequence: CASSQKDRALYPSYNEQFF. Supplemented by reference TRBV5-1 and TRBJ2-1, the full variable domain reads KAGVTQTPRYLIKTRGQQVTLSCSPISGHRSVSWYQQTPGQGLQFLFEYFSETQRNKGNFPGRFSGRQFSNSRSEMNVSTLELGDSALYLCASSQKDRALYPSYNEQFFGPGTRLTVL.

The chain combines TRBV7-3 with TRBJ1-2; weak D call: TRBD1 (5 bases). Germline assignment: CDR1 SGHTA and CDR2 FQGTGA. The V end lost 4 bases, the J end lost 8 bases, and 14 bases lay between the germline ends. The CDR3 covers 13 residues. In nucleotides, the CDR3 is TGTGCCAGCAGCTCCCGGCAGGGATCAGGCTACACCTTC. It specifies CASSSRQGSGYTF.

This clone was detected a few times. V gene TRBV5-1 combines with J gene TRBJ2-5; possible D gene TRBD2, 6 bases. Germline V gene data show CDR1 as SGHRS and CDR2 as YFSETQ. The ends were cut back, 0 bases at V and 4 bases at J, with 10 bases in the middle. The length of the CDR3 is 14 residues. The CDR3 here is CASSLGRGGETQYF. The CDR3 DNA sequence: TGCGCCAGCAGCTTGGGGCGGGGCGGAGAGACCCAGTACTTC.

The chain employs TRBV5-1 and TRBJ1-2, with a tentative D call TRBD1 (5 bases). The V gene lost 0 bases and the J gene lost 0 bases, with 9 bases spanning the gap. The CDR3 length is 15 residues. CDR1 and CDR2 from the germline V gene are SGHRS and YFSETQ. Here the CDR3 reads CASSLGQNTNYGYTF. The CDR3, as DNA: TGCGCCAGCAGCTTGGGACAGAACACTAACTATGGCTACACCTTC. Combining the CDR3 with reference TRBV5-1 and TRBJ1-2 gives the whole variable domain KAGVTQTPRYLIKTRGQQVTLSCSPISGHRSVSWYQQTPGQGLQFLFEYFSETQRNKGNFPGRFSGRQFSNSRSEMNVSTLELGDSALYLCASSLGQNTNYGYTFGSGTRLTVV.

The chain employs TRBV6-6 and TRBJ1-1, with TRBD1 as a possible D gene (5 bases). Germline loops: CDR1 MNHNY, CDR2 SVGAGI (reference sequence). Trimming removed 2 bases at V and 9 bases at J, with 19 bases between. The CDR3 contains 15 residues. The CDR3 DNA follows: TGTGCCAGCAGTTACCTCCTGGGGCAGGGCGTTCAAGCTTTCTTT. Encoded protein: CASSYLLGQGVQAFF.